The entry below gives a single T cell receptor beta chain sequence along with its context. Sequencing used immunoSEQ multiplex PCR; TCRdb keeps in-frame clones, though not all of them. Of 150,000 to 200,000 clones in the sample, around four fifths are singletons; the top ten hold under 5.5%. These data come from a study of blood T cell repertoires in COVID-19. The CDR3 length is 19 residues. Trimming took 6 bases from V and 1 from J; bases not matched to a gene: 13. Germline CDR1 MDHEN, CDR2 SYDVKM. The sequencing sample was made of peripheral blood. This TCR was sampled from a woman aged 25-40 years with acute or convalescent COVID-19. V gene TRBV28 combines with J gene TRBJ2-2; 11 bases are a match to TRBD2. The CDR3: CASSQSWTSGWKNTGELFF. The CDR3 DNA reads TGTGCCAGCAGCCAAAGCTGGACTAGCGGGTGGAAGAACACCGGGGAGCTGTTTTTT. The full variable domain, in which reference TRBV28 and TRBJ2-2 provide the parts outside the CDR3, is DVKVTQSSRYLVKRTGEKVFLECVQDMDHENMFWYRQDPGLGLRLIYFSYDVKMKEKGDIPEGYSVSREKKERFSLILESASTNQTSMYLCASSQSWTSGWKNTGELFFGEGSRLTVL.